This T cell receptor (beta chain) emerged from a study of shared clonotypes between healthy human individuals. Using immunoSEQ multiplex PCR, the repertoire was profiled, and TCRdb retains in-frame clones only, with some absent. This sample has 950,000 to 1,100,000 clones, with around four fifths found just once. The receptor was isolated from a man aged 18 to 35 in good health. Input material: memory CD4+ T cells sorted from blood. Subset meaning: CD45RA-negative fraction.

CDR3: CASSRGGAGHQPQHF. The CDR3 bases are TGTGCCAGCAGCCGGGGCGGGGCCGGGCATCAGCCCCAGCATTTT. The gene calls are TRBV28 and TRBJ1-5, with D perhaps TRBD1 (5 bases). Germline V gene sequence: CDR1 MDHEN, CDR2 SYDVKM. V was pared by 6 bases and J by 5 bases, with 17 bases between. The CDR3 contains 15 residues.